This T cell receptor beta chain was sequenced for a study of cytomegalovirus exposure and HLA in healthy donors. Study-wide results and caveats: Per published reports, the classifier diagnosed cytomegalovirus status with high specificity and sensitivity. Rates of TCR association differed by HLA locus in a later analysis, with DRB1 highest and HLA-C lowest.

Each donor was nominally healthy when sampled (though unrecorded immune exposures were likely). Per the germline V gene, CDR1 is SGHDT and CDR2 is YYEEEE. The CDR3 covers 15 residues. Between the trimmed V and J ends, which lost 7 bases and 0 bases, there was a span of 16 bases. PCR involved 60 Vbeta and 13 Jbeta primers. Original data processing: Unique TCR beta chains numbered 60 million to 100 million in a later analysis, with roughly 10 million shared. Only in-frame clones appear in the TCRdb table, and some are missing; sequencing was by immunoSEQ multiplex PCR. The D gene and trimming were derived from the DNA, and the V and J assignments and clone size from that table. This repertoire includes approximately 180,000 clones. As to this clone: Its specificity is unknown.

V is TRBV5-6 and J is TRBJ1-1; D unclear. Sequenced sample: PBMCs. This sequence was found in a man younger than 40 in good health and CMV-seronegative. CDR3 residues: CASCRRYYMNTEAFF. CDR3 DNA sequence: TGTGCCAGCTGCCGTCGATACTATATGAACACTGAAGCTTTCTTT.